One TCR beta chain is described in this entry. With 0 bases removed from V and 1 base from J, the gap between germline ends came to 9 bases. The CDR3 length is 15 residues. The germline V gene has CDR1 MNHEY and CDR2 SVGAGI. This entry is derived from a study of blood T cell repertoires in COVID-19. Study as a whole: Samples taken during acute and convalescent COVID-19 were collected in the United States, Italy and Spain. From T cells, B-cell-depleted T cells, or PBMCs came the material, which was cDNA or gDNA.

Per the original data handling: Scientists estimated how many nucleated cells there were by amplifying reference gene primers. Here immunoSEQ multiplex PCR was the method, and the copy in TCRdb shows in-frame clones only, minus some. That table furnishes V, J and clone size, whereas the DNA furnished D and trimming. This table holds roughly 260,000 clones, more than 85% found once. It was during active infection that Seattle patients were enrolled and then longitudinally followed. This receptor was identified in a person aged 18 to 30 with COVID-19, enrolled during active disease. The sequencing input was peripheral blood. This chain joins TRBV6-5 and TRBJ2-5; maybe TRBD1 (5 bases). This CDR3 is CASSYSRQSQETQYF. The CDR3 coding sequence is TGTGCCAGCAGTTACTCGCGACAGAGCCAAGAGACCCAGTACTTC.